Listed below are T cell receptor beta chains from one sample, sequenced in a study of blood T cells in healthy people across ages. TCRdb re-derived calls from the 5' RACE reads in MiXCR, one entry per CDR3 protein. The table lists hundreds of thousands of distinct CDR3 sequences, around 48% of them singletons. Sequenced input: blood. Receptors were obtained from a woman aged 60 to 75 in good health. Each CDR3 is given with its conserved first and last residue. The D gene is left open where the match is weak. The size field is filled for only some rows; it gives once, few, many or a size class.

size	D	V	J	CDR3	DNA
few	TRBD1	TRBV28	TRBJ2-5	CASSLLVTGVGETQYF	TGTGCCAGCAGTTTACTTGTTACAGGGGTTGGTGAGACCCAGTACTTC
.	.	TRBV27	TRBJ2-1	CASTLWASLVHNEQFF	TGTGCCAGCACTCTATGGGCTAGCCTAGTTCACAATGAGCAGTTCTTC
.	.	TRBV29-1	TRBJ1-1	CSVAGQMNTEAFF	TGCAGCGTTGCCGGACAGATGAACACTGAAGCTTTCTTT
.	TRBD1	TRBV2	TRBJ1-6	CASRGARGQAALHF	TGTGCCAGCAGGGGAGCCCGGGGACAGGCCGCCCTCCACTTT
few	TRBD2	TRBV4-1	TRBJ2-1	CASSQHKREPFFNEQFF	TGCGCCAGCAGCCAACACAAGCGGGAGCCTTTTTTCAATGAGCAGTTCTTC
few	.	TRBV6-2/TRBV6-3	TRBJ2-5	CASKGTVWTQYF	TGTGCCAGCAAAGGGACCGTTTGGACCCAGTACTTC
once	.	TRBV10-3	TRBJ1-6	CAIRGQDHSPLHF	TGTGCCATCAGGGGGCAGGATCATTCACCCCTCCACTTT
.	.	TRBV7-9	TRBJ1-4	CASSLRPGRDNEKLFF	TGTGCCAGCAGCTTGAGACCGGGGAGGGACAATGAAAAACTGTTTTTT
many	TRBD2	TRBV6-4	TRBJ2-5	CASSNGGLAVQETQYF	TGTGCCAGCAGCAACGGGGGACTAGCAGTCCAAGAGACCCAGTACTTC
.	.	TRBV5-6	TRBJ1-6	CASSHSNSPLHF	TGTGCCAGCAGCCATAGTAATTCACCCCTCCACTTT